These 20 T cell receptor beta chains originate from one sample sequenced in a study of blood T cell repertoires in COVID-19. Data came from immunoSEQ multiplex PCR; TCRdb stores just in-frame clones and leaves some out. The profile shows roughly 400,000 clones, more than 80% of them singletons. Material: PBMCs or T cells enriched from blood (not recorded which). The receptors originated from a man under 40 who had recovered from COVID-19.

V usage is TRBV28 and J usage is TRBJ2-2, with D unclear. The V and J ends lost 5 bases and 6 bases respectively, with 10 bases between them. The CDR3 has 13 residues. CDR1 and CDR2 (germline): MDHEN, SYDVKM. The CDR3 coding sequence is TGTGCCAGCAGTCCCCCTGTAGCCGGGGAGCTGTTTTTT. Its protein is CASSPPVAGELFF.

This clone was observed once. The J gene is TRBJ1-5, the V gene TRBV5-6; no firm D call. The CDR3 has 15 residues. Trimming stripped 5 bases from V and 6 bases from J, with 18 bases between. Per germline, CDR1 SGHDT and CDR2 YYEEEE. CDR3 in amino acids: CASSLGPGNRQPQHF. In DNA, the CDR3 is TGTGCCAGCAGTCTCGGGCCCGGGAACCGTCAGCCCCAGCATTTT.

This chain uses TRBV13 with TRBJ2-4, with 9 bases identical to TRBD1. This CDR3 has 15 residues. Germline CDR1 PRHDT, CDR2 FYEKMQ (reference sequence). V shed 5 bases, J shed 2 bases, and the junction held 4 bases outside the gene matches. The CDR3 region is CASSPGQGTKNIQYF. The CDR3 DNA reads as TGTGCCAGCAGCCCCGGACAGGGGACCAAAAACATTCAGTACTTC.

The chain uses TRBV4-1 and TRBJ2-1; 14 bases are shared with TRBD2. Looked up from germline, CDR1 is MGHRA and CDR2 is YSYEKL. The CDR3 consists of 15 residues. J was trimmed by 9 bases and V by 3 bases; bases with no gene match: 4. CDR3 sequence reads: CASSQEGLAGGEQFF. The CDR3, as DNA: TGCGCCAGCAGCCAGGAAGGACTAGCGGGAGGTGAGCAGTTCTTC.

The chain carries TRBV5-4 and TRBJ2-5, with 9 nucleotides matching TRBD2. Germline CDR1 and CDR2: SGHNT and YYREEE (reference sequence). V dropped 4 bases and J dropped 7; count of bases not matched to a gene: 11. The CDR3 sequence is 15 residues long. The CDR3 loop is CASSRTSEPLSTQYF. The CDR3, as DNA: TGTGCCAGCAGCCGGACTAGCGAGCCCCTGTCGACCCAGTACTTC.

A note on this clone: The same CDR3 arises from other DNA sequences in this sample as well. J is TRBJ1-5 and V is TRBV5-1; tentative D call: TRBD1 (5 bases). The CDR3 is 14 amino acids. CDR1 is SGHRS and CDR2 is YFSETQ in the germline V gene. Between the trimmed V and J ends, which lost 0 bases and 7 bases, there was a span of 11 bases. The CDR3 spells CASSLGQGGQPQHF. The CDR3 DNA reads as TGCGCCAGCAGCTTGGGCCAGGGAGGACAGCCCCAGCATTTT.

V gene TRBV5-6 combines with J gene TRBJ2-7, with D tentatively TRBD1 (5 bases). V was pared by 4 bases and J by 2 bases, with 10 bases between. CDR3 length: 13 amino acids. Per the germline V gene, CDR1 is SGHDT and CDR2 is YYEEEE. The CDR3 coding sequence is TGTGCCAGCAGCCGGACATCAACCTACGAGCAGTACTTC. Encoded protein: CASSRTSTYEQYF. Drawing the rest from reference TRBV5-6 and TRBJ2-7, the complete variable domain is DAGVTQSPTHLIKTRGQQVTLRCSPKSGHDTVSWYQQALGQGPQFIFQYYEEEERQRGNFPDRFSGHQFPNYSSELNVNALLLGDSALYLCASSRTSTYEQYFGPGTRLTVT.

This clone was observed once. The chain carries TRBV3-1 (or the pseudogene TRBV3-2) and TRBJ2-2, with TRBD2 matching 9 bases. The CDR3 extends over 14 amino acids. Unmatched junction bases numbered 1, after V lost 4 bases and J lost 4 bases. Per germline, CDR1 LGHDT and CDR2 YNNKEL (reference sequence). CDR3 in amino acids: CASSPTSGTGELFF. Here the CDR3 DNA reads TGTGCCAGCAGCCCGACTAGCGGCACCGGGGAGCTGTTTTTT.

V gene TRBV10-3 combines with J gene TRBJ1-1; the match to TRBD1 covers 9 bases. This CDR3 region has 14 residues. Trimming took 6 bases from V and 5 from J; bases not matched to a gene: 7. CDR1 and CDR2 (germline): ENHRY, SYGVKD. The CDR3 protein is CAISRGQGRTEAFF. As DNA, the CDR3 is TGTGCCATCAGCCGCGGACAGGGGCGGACTGAAGCTTTCTTT.

The chain employs TRBV19 and TRBJ2-7; a weak D match, TRBD1 (6 bases). Germline-derived CDR1 and CDR2 are LNHDA and SQIVND (reference sequence). The length of the CDR3 is 15 residues. The V end lost 5 bases, the J end lost 4 bases, and 18 bases lay between the germline ends. CDR3 DNA sequence: TGTGCCAGTAGTGAAGGTCGGACAGCGGATTACGAGCAGTACTTC. Its translation is CASSEGRTADYEQYF.

The rearrangement uses TRBV5-4 and TRBJ2-2; TRBD2 is a possible D gene (6 bases). The CDR3 length is 15 residues. Germline V gene data show CDR1 as SGHNT and CDR2 as YYREEE (reference sequence). V was trimmed by 4 bases and J by 1 base, leaving 11 bases between them. CDR3 sequence: CASSAGTLNTGELFF. The DNA for the CDR3 is TGTGCCAGCAGCGCGGGGACCCTGAACACCGGGGAGCTGTTTTTT.

The J gene is TRBJ1-1, the V gene TRBV20-1; D is perhaps TRBD1 (6 bases). The CDR3 consists of 14 residues. The germline V and J ends were trimmed by 6 bases and 1 base, with 15 bases remaining between them. Germline-derived CDR1 and CDR2 are DFQATT and SNEGSKA (reference sequence). Written as DNA, the CDR3 is TGCAGTGCCAGTCTGGGGGCACAGAACACTGAAGCTTTCTTT. Protein sequence: CSASLGAQNTEAFF.

V gene TRBV28 combines with J gene TRBJ1-5; D uncertain. Germline V CDR1 and CDR2: MDHEN, SYDVKM. The CDR3 runs to 13 residues. Trimming cost V 2 bases and J 5 bases, with 7 bases left between them. DNA for the CDR3: TGTGCCAGCAGTTTAGAGTTATATCAGCCCCAGCATTTT. Protein sequence: CASSLELYQPQHF.

The chain combines TRBV19 with TRBJ2-7; TRBD1 might be the D (7 bases). CDR1 is LNHDA, CDR2 SQIVND, per germline (reference sequence). V lost 5 bases to trimming and J lost 5 bases, with 10 bases between them. The CDR3 loop spans 12 amino acids. In nucleotides, the CDR3 is TGTGCCAGTAGTGGGGGGACAGACGAGCAGTACTTC. This codes for CASSGGTDEQYF.

The J gene is TRBJ1-1, the V gene TRBV4-1; no firm D call. V lost 3 bases to trimming and J lost 1 base, with 9 bases between them. This CDR3 is 14 amino acids long. Germline values: CDR1 MGHRA, CDR2 YSYEKL. The CDR3 here is CASSHPGENTEAFF. In DNA form, the CDR3 reads TGCGCCAGCAGCCACCCGGGAGAGAACACTGAAGCTTTCTTT.

This chain links TRBV7-2 with TRBJ1-4, with 8 positions matching TRBD1. The CDR3 totals 13 residues. J lost 8 bases, V lost 5 bases, and 4 bases had no gene match. Germline V gene data show CDR1 as SGHTA and CDR2 as FQGNSA. In DNA form, the CDR3 reads TGTGCCAGCAGCAGAGACAGGGGAGAAAAACTGTTTTTT. Its protein product is CASSRDRGEKLFF.

This chain uses TRBV12-5 with TRBJ2-1; 10 nucleotides line up with TRBD2. The V and J ends lost 2 bases and 0 bases, in that order; junction bases with no gene match: 1. In germline, CDR1 is LGHNT, CDR2 FRNRAP. This CDR3 spans 16 amino acids. CDR3: CASGLSSGGSYNEQFF. CDR3 nucleotide sequence: TGTGCTAGTGGTTTGTCTAGCGGGGGCTCCTACAATGAGCAGTTCTTC.

The genes are TRBV18 and TRBJ1-1; TRBD1 matches at 8 bases. The germline gives CDR1 KGHSH, CDR2 LQKENI. The CDR3 runs 16 residues. V lost 2 bases, J lost 7 bases, and 12 bases stayed unmatched. The chain's CDR3 is CASSPNAGQGQNEAFF. Written as DNA, the CDR3 is TGTGCCAGCTCACCAAACGCCGGACAGGGACAAAATGAAGCTTTCTTT. The variable domain in full, completed from reference TRBV18 and TRBJ1-1, reads NAGVMQNPRHLVRRRGQEARLRCSPMKGHSHVYWYRQLPEEGLKFMVYLQKENIIDESGMPKERFSAEFPKEGPSILRIQQVVRGDSAAYFCASSPNAGQGQNEAFFGQGTRLTVV.

This chain uses TRBV3-1 (or the pseudogene TRBV3-2) with TRBJ2-7; D may be TRBD1 (6 bases). The germline gives CDR1 LGHDT, CDR2 YNNKEL (reference sequence). V was clipped by 4 bases and J by 3 bases, with 13 bases between them. The CDR3 has 14 residues. As DNA, the CDR3 is TGTGCCAGCAGCCCACCCCAGGGGCACTACGAGCAGTACTTC. Amino acids: CASSPPQGHYEQYF.

There are a few counts of this clone. The rearrangement uses TRBV5-4 and TRBJ1-6; TRBD1 matches 7 bases. The CDR3 consists of 16 residues. Trimming took 5 bases from V and 6 from J; bases not matched to a gene: 11. Germline-derived CDR1 and CDR2 are SGHNT and YYREEE (reference sequence). The CDR3 spells CASRIREGQSNSPLHF. The CDR3 DNA sequence: TGTGCCAGCAGGATAAGAGAGGGACAGAGTAATTCACCCCTCCACTTT.